These 20 T cell receptor beta chains originate from one sample sequenced in a study of yellow fever vaccine responses in identical twins. Via MiXCR, TCRdb re-called the RT-PCR reads, giving one row per CDR3 protein. Among about 6,400 distinct CDR3 sequences, around 84% were seen once, and the ten largest hold around 3.4%. Material: T cells from blood (PBMCs), unsorted or a sorted subset (not recorded which), obtained before or after yellow fever vaccination (not recorded which). The receptors here all came from a woman between 18 and 30 years old who received the yellow fever vaccine.

The gene calls are TRBV2 and TRBJ2-3; TRBD1 might be the D (6 bases). This CDR3 region has 18 residues. V lost 6 bases to trimming and J lost 0 bases, with 22 bases between them. Germline V CDR1 and CDR2: SNHLY, FYNNEI. The CDR3 DNA is TGTGCCAGCAGAGGATTCGGGACATCGCAACCTAGCACAGATACGCAGTATTTT. Protein sequence: CASRGFGTSQPSTDTQYF.

This rearrangement joins TRBV4-1 to TRBJ1-6; 9 bases match TRBD1. This CDR3 is 15 amino acids long. Germline trimming cut 4 bases from V and 10 bases from J; bases unmatched to any gene: 8. Germline V gene lookup returns CDR1 MGHRA and CDR2 YSYEKL. DNA of the CDR3: TGCGCCAGCAGCCTTCTGGGACAGGGAGGATCACCCCTCCACTTT. It specifies CASSLLGQGGSPLHF.

The rearrangement joins TRBV12-3 or TRBV12-4 to TRBJ1-2; 8 bases match TRBD1. After removal of 6 bases from V and 5 bases from J, the junction contained 5 bases not matched to a gene. CDR3 size: 13 residues. The DNA for the CDR3 is TGTGCCAGCAGCAAAACAGGGGGGTATGGCTACACCTTC. This translates into CASSKTGGYGYTF.

This clonotype appeared once. V gene TRBV27 combines with J gene TRBJ2-3, with 8 positions matching TRBD2. Germline-derived CDR1 and CDR2 are MNHEY and SMNVEV (reference sequence). V trimming: 4 bases; J trimming: 0 bases; junction bases outside the gene matches: 9. The length of the CDR3 is 17 residues. Written as DNA, the CDR3 is TGTGCCAGCAGTTCCCTATTCGGGGGGGCCAGCACAGATACGCAGTATTTT. Protein: CASSSLFGGASTDTQYF.

V usage is TRBV7-3 and J usage is TRBJ2-2; D unclear. The CDR3 has 13 amino acids. Trimming took off 5 bases at V and 5 bases at J, with 9 bases between the two ends. CDR1 is SGHTA, CDR2 FQGTGA, per germline. The CDR3 is CASSPIGTGELFF. DNA of the CDR3: TGTGCCAGCAGCCCCATTGGGACCGGGGAGCTGTTTTTT. Supplemented by reference TRBV7-3 and TRBJ2-2, the full variable domain reads GAGVSQTPSNKVTEKGKYVELRCDPISGHTALYWYRQSLGQGPEFLIYFQGTGAADDSGLPNDRFFAVRPEGSVSTLKIQRTERGDSAVYLCASSPIGTGELFFGEGSRLTVL.

The gene calls are TRBV4-1 and TRBJ1-4; 7 positions match TRBD1. CDR3 length: 17 amino acids. Trimming took 1 base from V and 5 from J; bases not matched to a gene: 10. Per germline, CDR1 MGHRA and CDR2 YSYEKL. The CDR3 DNA reads as TGCGCCAGCAGCCAAGGCCCCCAGGGACAGCCCAATGAAAAACTGTTTTTT. Translation gives CASSQGPQGQPNEKLFF.

The chain recombines TRBV30 with TRBJ1-4; maybe TRBD1 (5 bases). This CDR3 spans 9 amino acids. The V end lost 7 bases, the J end lost 8 bases, and 5 bases lay between the germline ends. In germline, CDR1 is GTSNPN, CDR2 SVGIG (reference sequence). Written as DNA, the CDR3 is TGTGCCTCAGGGGAAAAACTGTTTTTT. It translates to CASGEKLFF.

CDR3 sequence reads: CASSNRLAGIYEQYF. The CDR3 coding sequence is TGTGCCAGCAGCAATCGACTAGCGGGGATCTACGAGCAGTACTTC. The rearrangement joins TRBV21-1 to TRBJ2-7; TRBD2, as called in the table, went unchecked against the DNA. TRBV21-1 is termed a pseudogene. The CDR3 is 15 residues long.

The chain uses TRBV29-1 and TRBJ2-3, with TRBD2 as a possible D gene (6 bases). Germline values: CDR1 SQVTM, CDR2 ANQGSEA. The V end lost 1 base, the J end lost 6 bases, and 8 bases lay between the germline ends. The CDR3 totals 12 residues. This CDR3 is CSVEGGGDTQYF. The CDR3 DNA reads TGCAGCGTTGAAGGAGGAGGGGATACGCAGTATTTT.

V is TRBV7-8 and J is TRBJ1-2; TRBD1 might be the D (5 bases). V was trimmed by 2 bases and J by 4 bases, leaving 11 bases between them. The V gene's germline CDR1 is SGHVS and CDR2 FQNEAQ. The CDR3 is 14 residues long. The CDR3 sequence: CASSLLGDGYGYTF. The CDR3 bases are TGTGCCAGCAGCTTACTGGGGGACGGCTATGGCTACACCTTC.

This chain connects TRBV4-3 to TRBJ2-1; D call uncertain. The CDR3 spans 13 residues. Trimming left V 2 bases short and J 7 bases short, with 9 bases between. Germline V gene sequence: CDR1 LGHNA, CDR2 YSLEER. CDR3 in amino acids: CASSQTTTNEQFF. The CDR3 nucleotides are TGCGCCAGCAGCCAAACGACCACGAATGAGCAGTTCTTC.

This chain uses TRBV11-2 with TRBJ2-7, with D perhaps matching TRBD2 (6 bases). The germline CDR1 and CDR2 sequences are SGHAT and FQNNGV. The CDR3 runs 15 residues. V was cut by 5 bases and J by 3 bases, with 17 bases left in between. CDR3 loop: CASSPTTGLHYEQYF. The CDR3 nucleotides are TGTGCCAGCAGCCCAACCACGGGACTTCACTACGAGCAGTACTTC.

This chain joins TRBV2 and TRBJ1-5; possibly TRBD1 for D (5 bases). The V gene's germline CDR1 is SNHLY and CDR2 FYNNEI. Trimming left V 8 bases short and J 5 bases short, with 16 bases between. CDR3 length: 14 amino acids. The CDR3 bases are TGTGCCAGCGCCCGGGGGGTAGGGGATCAGCCCCAGCATTTT. Residues: CASARGVGDQPQHF.

The rearrangement joins TRBV7-8 to TRBJ2-1; 7 nucleotides line up with TRBD2. CDR3 size: 16 residues. V gave up 5 bases and J gave up 1 base; unmatched junction bases: 8. The germline gives CDR1 SGHVS, CDR2 FQNEAQ. DNA of the CDR3: TGTGCCAGCAGCCCAACGGGCGGGGGTTCCTACAATGAGCAGTTCTTC. Amino acid sequence: CASSPTGGGSYNEQFF.

The chain combines TRBV7-2 with TRBJ2-7; D is unclear. Germline-derived CDR1 and CDR2 are SGHTA and FQGNSA. This CDR3 is built from 14 residues. Between the trimmed V and J ends, which lost 4 bases and 3 bases, there was a span of 13 bases. In nucleotides, the CDR3 is TGTGCCAGCAGCTCCAGCTCAACGGGCTACGAGCAGTACTTC. Protein: CASSSSSTGYEQYF. The whole variable domain, filled in from reference TRBV7-2 and TRBJ2-7, reads GAGVSQSPSNKVTEKGKDVELRCDPISGHTALYWYRQSLGQGLEFLIYFQGNSAPDKSGLPSDRFSAERTGGSVSTLTIQRTQQEDSAVYLCASSSSSTGYEQYFGPGTRLTVT.

The chain has TRBV5-1 and TRBJ2-7; 8 bases match TRBD1. The germline V gene encodes CDR1 SGHRS and CDR2 YFSETQ. The CDR3 is made up of 14 amino acids. Trimming removed 6 bases from V and 3 bases from J; junction bases left unmatched: 8. Here the CDR3 reads CASNAGGADYEQYF. CDR3 sequence (DNA): TGCGCCAGCAATGCAGGGGGCGCGGACTACGAGCAGTACTTC. The entire variable domain, with the rest obtained from reference TRBV5-1 and TRBJ2-7, is as follows: KAGVTQTPRYLIKTRGQQVTLSCSPISGHRSVSWYQQTPGQGLQFLFEYFSETQRNKGNFPGRFSGRQFSNSRSEMNVSTLELGDSALYLCASNAGGADYEQYFGPGTRLTVT.

The V gene is TRBV29-1, the J gene TRBJ2-1; 9 bases align to TRBD2. The CDR3 is made up of 14 amino acids. Trimming at V came to 4 bases and at J to 4 bases, leaving 5 bases not matched to a gene. Germline V CDR1 and CDR2: SQVTM, ANQGSEA. The CDR3 DNA reads as TGCAGCGTTGCTCGACTAGCGGATTACAATGAGCAGTTCTTC. Its protein product is CSVARLADYNEQFF.

The V call is TRBV4-2, the J call TRBJ2-1; D gene uncertain. The germline V and J ends were trimmed by 2 bases and 6 bases, with 14 bases remaining between them. The CDR3 loop spans 15 amino acids. Germline values: CDR1 LGHNA, CDR2 YNFKEQ. CDR3 region: CASSQRLDGVNEQFF. CDR3 in DNA: TGTGCCAGCAGCCAACGCCTGGACGGAGTCAATGAGCAGTTCTTC.

The chain uses TRBV15 and TRBJ1-1, with D tentatively TRBD1 (5 bases). CDR1 is LNHNV and CDR2 is YYDKDF in the germline V gene (reference sequence). The CDR3 contains 13 residues. Trimming left V 1 base short and J 6 bases short, with 9 bases between. The CDR3, as DNA: TGTGCCACCAGCAGAGCTGGGGGGGCTGAAGCTTTCTTT. It specifies CATSRAGGAEAFF.

The CDR3 protein is CASSIGTDASNQPQHF. In DNA form, the CDR3 reads TGTGCCAGTAGTATTGGTACGGATGCTAGCAATCAGCCCCAGCATTTT. The V gene is TRBV19, the J gene TRBJ1-5; no definite D call. Germline-derived CDR1 and CDR2 are LNHDA and SQIVND (reference sequence). The CDR3 is 16 amino acids. V was clipped by 3 bases and J by 0 bases, with 12 bases between them.